Reported below is one T cell receptor beta chain. This specimen comes from a study of blood T cell repertoires in COVID-19. Repertoires were generated with immunoSEQ multiplex PCR, while TCRdb's copy carries only in-frame clones and drops some. The table has roughly 280,000 clones, 80% to 90% seen once. Between the trimmed V and J ends, which lost 6 bases and 5 bases, there was a span of 17 bases. Germline CDR1 is SQVTM and CDR2 is ANQGSEA. The CDR3 spans 13 residues. Material for sequencing was peripheral blood. This chain links TRBV29-1 with TRBJ2-7; D is perhaps TRBD1 (6 bases). This clonotype was obtained from a man aged 55 to 70 with acute or convalescent COVID-19. CDR3 DNA sequence: TGCAGCGTGAGAGGGCAGGGGCAAAACGAGCAGTACTTC. It yields the protein CSVRGQGQNEQYF.